The 30 T cell receptor beta chains listed next were all sequenced from one sample in a study of T cells after posttransplantation cyclophosphamide. Sequenced by immunoSEQ multiplex PCR; TCRdb stores in-frame clones only, minus some. The table records tens of thousands of clones, about 92% of them present only once. Busulfan-fludarabine conditioning, marrow transplant, and cyclophosphamide on days +3 and +4 were administered. The material sequenced was PBMCs, taken about 64 days after allogeneic stem cell transplant with posttransplant cyclophosphamide. The source of these receptors is a male patient aged 55 to 69 who received an allogeneic stem cell transplant from a related donor and was CMV-positive. Certain T cells may be donor cells from the graft.

The chain couples TRBV6-6 to TRBJ1-2; D gene ambiguous. Germline V gene lookup returns CDR1 MNHNY and CDR2 SVGAGI (reference sequence). This CDR3 contains 14 residues. V gave up 4 bases and J gave up 8 bases, with 17 bases separating them. The CDR3 nucleotides read TGTGCCAGCAGTTTTCTTGGTCAGGATGAAGGCTACACCTTC. Amino acid sequence: CASSFLGQDEGYTF.

V gene TRBV27 combines with J gene TRBJ1-2; 8 bases match TRBD1. The length of the CDR3 is 13 residues. After removal of 5 bases from V and 8 bases from J, the junction contained 7 bases not matched to a gene. Germline V gene data show CDR1 as MNHEY and CDR2 as SMNVEV (reference sequence). The CDR3 coding sequence is TGTGCCAGCAGTGAGCAGGGGGCGCGGGGCTACACCTTC. Translating it yields CASSEQGARGYTF.

This chain uses TRBV15 with TRBJ2-1; maybe TRBD2 (6 bases). This CDR3 is built from 13 residues. Trimming stripped 8 bases from V and 5 bases from J, with 13 bases between. CDR1 and CDR2 (germline): LNHNV, YYDKDF (reference sequence). This chain's CDR3 is CATGTGRNNEQFF. The CDR3 region has the DNA TGTGCCACCGGGACTGGACGTAACAATGAGCAGTTCTTC.

This CDR3 is CASSKEEGEAGELFF. CDR3 coding DNA: TGTGCCAGCAGCAAAGAGGAAGGGGAGGCCGGGGAGCTGTTTTTT. The V and J genes are TRBV21-1 and TRBJ2-2; the listed D gene, TRBD2, was not tested against the DNA. TRBV21-1 is classified as a pseudogene. The CDR3 is made up of 15 amino acids.

This chain uses TRBV27 with TRBJ2-7, with TRBD1 matching 11 bases. V trimming: 6 bases; J trimming: 7 bases; junction bases outside the gene matches: 2. This CDR3 comprises 12 residues. Germline-derived CDR1 and CDR2 are MNHEY and SMNVEV (reference sequence). In DNA form, the CDR3 reads TGTGCCAGCAGGGACAGGGGGCGAGAGCAGTACTTC. Its translation is CASRDRGREQYF.

This chain uses TRBV5-1 with TRBJ2-2; D is perhaps TRBD2 (5 bases). Trimming took 4 bases from V and 4 from J, leaving 11 bases between them. The V gene's germline CDR1 is SGHRS and CDR2 YFSETQ. This CDR3 comprises 14 residues. The CDR3 reads CASSVEGGTGELFF. The CDR3 bases are TGCGCCAGCAGCGTTGAGGGCGGCACCGGGGAGCTGTTTTTT.

V gene TRBV15 combines with J gene TRBJ2-3; D is possibly TRBD2 (5 bases). The V end was cut by 4 bases, the J end by 2 bases, with 13 bases between. This CDR3 has 15 amino acids. The germline gives CDR1 LNHNV, CDR2 YYDKDF (reference sequence). This chain's CDR3 is CATSTRLTYTDTQYF. Here the CDR3 DNA reads TGTGCCACCAGCACGAGACTAACATACACAGATACGCAGTATTTT.

On this clone: At the DNA level, this CDR3 is encoded by other sequences in the same sample as well. The chain carries TRBV6-6 and TRBJ2-3, with a tentative D call TRBD2 (6 bases). Germline V lookup: CDR1 MNHNY, CDR2 SVGAGI (reference sequence). The CDR3 has 11 amino acids. The CDR3 nucleotides read TGTGCTACCGGGAGAGGGGATACGCAGTATTTT. Translation gives CATGRGDTQYF.

The J gene is TRBJ1-6, the V gene TRBV19; D unresolved. The V gene lost 3 bases and the J gene lost 9 bases, with 15 bases spanning the gap. This CDR3 spans 15 amino acids. Germline V lookup: CDR1 LNHDA, CDR2 SQIVND (reference sequence). The CDR3 sequence is CASSILEAFRSPLHF. CDR3 DNA sequence: TGTGCCAGTAGTATTCTGGAGGCCTTTCGTTCACCCCTCCACTTT.

The chain has TRBV5-4 and TRBJ1-1; tentatively, D is TRBD1 (5 bases). The CDR3 is made up of 12 amino acids. Trimming stripped 4 bases from V and 5 bases from J, with 9 bases between. Looked up from germline, CDR1 is SGHNT and CDR2 is YYREEE (reference sequence). The CDR3 coding sequence is TGTGCCAGCAGCACCACAGGAACTGAAGCTTTCTTT. It codes for CASSTTGTEAFF.

The chain joins TRBV10-3 to TRBJ1-1, with D possibly being TRBD1 (5 bases). The V and J ends lost 11 bases and 6 bases respectively, with 16 bases between them. The germline gives CDR1 ENHRY, CDR2 SYGVKD. This CDR3 is 12 amino acids long. As DNA, the CDR3 is TGTGCCGCCCGGTCTGGGGCGGCTGAAGCTTTCTTT. It is translated as CAARSGAAEAFF.

The chain carries TRBV9 and TRBJ2-5, with a weak D call TRBD2 (6 bases). Trimming took off 3 bases at V and 9 bases at J, with 18 bases between the two ends. Per the germline V gene, CDR1 is SGDLS and CDR2 is YYNGEE. The CDR3 is 14 residues long. The chain's CDR3 is CASSGGVVGSAQYF. CDR3 in DNA: TGTGCCAGCAGCGGGGGGGTCGTTGGAAGTGCCCAGTACTTC.

The CDR3 spells CASSEDKENSPLHF. CDR3 nucleotides: TGTGCCAGCAGTGAAGACAAGGAAAATTCACCCCTCCACTTT. This rearrangement joins TRBV6-5 to TRBJ1-6, with D uncertain. V gave up 5 bases and J gave up 7 bases, with 12 bases separating them. CDR3 length: 14 residues. Looked up from germline, CDR1 is MNHEY and CDR2 is SVGAGI.

This clone came up a few times. V usage is TRBV7-9 and J usage is TRBJ1-5; no definite D call. V was cut by 5 bases and J by 3 bases, with 8 bases left in between. The CDR3 totals 13 residues. CDR1 and CDR2 from the germline V gene are SEHNR and FQNEAQ (reference sequence). In nucleotides, the CDR3 is TGTGCCAGCAGCCCAGGATACAATCAGCCCCAGCATTTT. Protein product: CASSPGYNQPQHF. Filled out from reference TRBV7-9 and TRBJ1-5, the complete variable domain reads DTGVSQNPRHKITKRGQNVTFRCDPISEHNRLYWYRQTLGQGPEFLTYFQNEAQLEKSRLLSDRFSAERPKGSFSTLEIQRTEQGDSAMYLCASSPGYNQPQHFGDGTRLSIL.

The rearrangement uses TRBV29-1 and TRBJ1-2, with D possibly being TRBD1 (6 bases). Trimming stripped 5 bases from V and 2 bases from J, with 12 bases between. CDR3 length: 13 residues. From germline, CDR1 is SQVTM and CDR2 ANQGSEA. CDR3 residues: CSVSRGANYGYTF. As DNA, the CDR3 is TGCAGCGTTAGTCGGGGGGCCAACTATGGCTACACCTTC.

The chain joins TRBV2 to TRBJ1-6; TRBD1 aligns across 9 bases. Germline-derived CDR1 and CDR2 are SNHLY and FYNNEI. CDR3 size: 14 residues. Losses at the gene ends were 6 bases for V and 5 bases for J; bases not matched to a gene: 2. The CDR3 nucleotides read TGTGCCAGCAGACAGGGGGCCCATAATTCACCCCTCCACTTT. Residues: CASRQGAHNSPLHF.

The chain has TRBV7-9 and TRBJ2-1; the match to TRBD2 covers 8 bases. Germline CDR1 is SEHNR and CDR2 is FQNEAQ (reference sequence). The CDR3 sequence is 15 residues long. After removal of 2 bases from V and 4 bases from J, the junction contained 4 bases not matched to a gene. The CDR3: CASSLNSGAYNEQFF. The CDR3 bases are TGTGCCAGCAGCTTAAATAGCGGGGCTTACAATGAGCAGTTCTTC.

The rearrangement links TRBV27 to TRBJ1-3; 9 positions match TRBD1. Germline V gives CDR1 MNHEY, CDR2 SMNVEV (reference sequence). CDR3 length: 15 amino acids. With V trimmed by 8 bases and J by 4 bases, 9 bases remained unmatched. The CDR3 loop is CASGRQGVWGNTIYF. The CDR3 DNA is TGTGCCAGCGGACGACAGGGGGTATGGGGAAACACCATATATTTT.

The CDR3 sequence is CASSLKTGSYNEQFF. The CDR3 nucleotides are TGCGCCAGCAGCCTTAAGACAGGGTCCTACAATGAGCAGTTCTTC. V is TRBV4-1 and J is TRBJ2-1; 7 bases map to TRBD1. V shed 4 bases and J 1 base; nucleotides not matched to a gene: 4. The CDR3 is 15 amino acids. CDR1 and CDR2 (germline): MGHRA, YSYEKL.

This chain links TRBV19 with TRBJ1-2; TRBD1 might be the D (6 bases). The germline V gene encodes CDR1 LNHDA and CDR2 SQIVND (reference sequence). The CDR3 sequence is 14 residues long. V lost 5 bases, J lost 4 bases, and 14 bases lay in between. The CDR3 region is CASSLQGSGYGYTF. CDR3 nucleotide sequence: TGTGCCAGTAGTTTACAGGGCTCGGGCTATGGCTACACCTTC.

This chain uses TRBV6-1 with TRBJ1-2; D not certain. Trimming removed 5 bases at V and 4 bases at J, with 17 bases between. Germline assignment: CDR1 MNHNS and CDR2 SASEGT. The CDR3 extends over 15 amino acids. The CDR3 region is CASSTPTRGGYGYTF. The CDR3 nucleotides are TGTGCCAGCAGTACTCCGACACGGGGTGGCTATGGCTACACCTTC.

The chain carries TRBV5-1 and TRBJ1-5; a weak D match, TRBD1 (5 bases). This CDR3 region has 14 residues. Trimming shortened V by 2 bases and J by 7 bases, and 13 bases separated the two germline ends. Germline CDR1 reads SGHRS; CDR2 reads YFSETQ. For the CDR3, the DNA is TGCGCCAGCAGCTTCGGGGGTGTTGGGCAGCCCCAGCATTTT. Its translation is CASSFGGVGQPQHF. The whole variable domain, filled in from reference TRBV5-1 and TRBJ1-5, reads KAGVTQTPRYLIKTRGQQVTLSCSPISGHRSVSWYQQTPGQGLQFLFEYFSETQRNKGNFPGRFSGRQFSNSRSEMNVSTLELGDSALYLCASSFGGVGQPQHFGDGTRLSIL.

The V gene is TRBV2, the J gene TRBJ2-3; TRBD1 is a possible D gene (6 bases). V lost 4 bases and J 4 bases, leaving 9 bases between the germline ends. Germline V gene lookup returns CDR1 SNHLY and CDR2 FYNNEI. This CDR3 region has 13 residues. CDR3 sequence (DNA): TGTGCCAGCAGTGCCCCAGGGGCAGATACGCAGTATTTT. As protein: CASSAPGADTQYF.

The chain combines TRBV6-5 with TRBJ2-3, with TRBD1 matching 9 bases. The V gene end was trimmed by 6 bases and the J gene end by 4 bases; junction bases not matched to a gene: 2. The germline CDR1 and CDR2 sequences are MNHEY and SVGAGI. This CDR3 has 13 residues. CDR3 in amino acids: CASRRDRADTQYF. CDR3 in DNA: TGTGCCAGCAGGCGGGACAGGGCAGATACGCAGTATTTT.

This chain joins TRBV19 and TRBJ2-5; TRBD1 matches at 7 bases. Germline assignment: CDR1 LNHDA and CDR2 SQIVND (reference sequence). V was clipped by 4 bases and J by 1 base; unmatched bases: 6. CDR3 size: 15 residues. As DNA, the CDR3 is TGTGCCAGTAGTACCCGGGACAGTCCCCAAGAGACCCAGTACTTC. It is translated as CASSTRDSPQETQYF.

The V call is TRBV5-1, the J call TRBJ1-1; 9 nucleotides align to TRBD1. The junction had 4 bases not matched to a gene; V was cut back by 0 bases and J by 4 bases. Per germline, CDR1 SGHRS and CDR2 YFSETQ. The CDR3 spans 15 residues. The chain's CDR3 is CASSLGQGDGTEAFF. In DNA form, the CDR3 reads TGCGCCAGCAGCTTGGGACAGGGGGATGGCACTGAAGCTTTCTTT.

The chain carries TRBV7-9 and TRBJ2-2; no reliable D call. Germline V gene sequence: CDR1 SEHNR, CDR2 FQNEAQ (reference sequence). V dropped 3 bases and J dropped 0 bases, with 8 bases sitting between them. This CDR3 comprises 15 residues. In DNA, the CDR3 is TGTGCCAGCAGCTTGATCAGTGCGAACACCGGGGAGCTGTTTTTT. It translates to CASSLISANTGELFF. The full variable domain, with the rest looked up from reference TRBV7-9 and TRBJ2-2, is DTGVSQNPRHKITKRGQNVTFRCDPISEHNRLYWYRQTLGQGPEFLTYFQNEAQLEKSRLLSDRFSAERPKGSFSTLEIQRTEQGDSAMYLCASSLISANTGELFFGEGSRLTVL.

This rearrangement joins TRBV5-4 to TRBJ2-7; 12 bases match TRBD2. Per the germline V gene, CDR1 is SGHNT and CDR2 is YYREEE (reference sequence). This CDR3 comprises 16 residues. V gave up 2 bases and J gave up 2 bases; unmatched junction bases: 5. CDR3 in amino acids: CASSLNGLAGTYEQYF. CDR3 DNA sequence: TGTGCCAGCAGCTTAAATGGACTAGCGGGGACCTACGAGCAGTACTTC.

This clone has just a few counts. The chain joins TRBV25-1 to TRBJ2-6, with no clear D. The V gene's germline CDR1 is MGHDK and CDR2 SYGVNS. The V end lost 3 bases, the J end lost 2 bases, and 8 bases lay between the germline ends. The CDR3 is 15 amino acids. The CDR3 region has the DNA TGTGCCAGCAGTGATCCTGCAGCTGGGGCCAACGTCCTGACTTTC. Protein: CASSDPAAGANVLTF.

This clone was observed once. This chain uses TRBV30 with TRBJ1-6; 7 bases map to TRBD1. The CDR3 runs to 14 residues. Germline CDR1 reads GTSNPN; CDR2 reads SVGIG (reference sequence). V lost 4 bases and J lost 10; bases outside the gene matches: 10. Here the CDR3 reads CAWIETGFGSPLHF. The CDR3 DNA reads as TGTGCCTGGATTGAGACAGGGTTTGGGTCACCCCTCCACTTT.